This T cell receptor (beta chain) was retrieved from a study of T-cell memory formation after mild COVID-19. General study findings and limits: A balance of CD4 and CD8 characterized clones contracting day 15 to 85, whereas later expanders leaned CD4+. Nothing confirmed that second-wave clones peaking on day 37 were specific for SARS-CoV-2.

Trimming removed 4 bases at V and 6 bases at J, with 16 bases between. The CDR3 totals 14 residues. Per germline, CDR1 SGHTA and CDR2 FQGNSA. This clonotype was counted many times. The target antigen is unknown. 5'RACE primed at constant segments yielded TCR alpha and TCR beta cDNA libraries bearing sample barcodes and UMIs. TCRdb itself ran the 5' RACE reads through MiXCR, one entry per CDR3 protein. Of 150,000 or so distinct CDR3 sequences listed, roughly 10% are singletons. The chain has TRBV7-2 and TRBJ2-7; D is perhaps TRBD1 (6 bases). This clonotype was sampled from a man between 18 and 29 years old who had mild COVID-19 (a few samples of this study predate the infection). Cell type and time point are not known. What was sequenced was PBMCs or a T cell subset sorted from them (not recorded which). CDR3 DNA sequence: TGTGCCAGCAGCTCGCAGGGGATTGTCGGCGAGCAGTACTTC. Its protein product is CASSSQGIVGEQYF. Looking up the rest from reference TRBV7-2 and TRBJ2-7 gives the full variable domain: GAGVSQSPSNKVTEKGKDVELRCDPISGHTALYWYRQSLGQGLEFLIYFQGNSAPDKSGLPSDRFSAERTGGSVSTLTIQRTQQEDSAVYLCASSSQGIVGEQYFGPGTRLTVT.